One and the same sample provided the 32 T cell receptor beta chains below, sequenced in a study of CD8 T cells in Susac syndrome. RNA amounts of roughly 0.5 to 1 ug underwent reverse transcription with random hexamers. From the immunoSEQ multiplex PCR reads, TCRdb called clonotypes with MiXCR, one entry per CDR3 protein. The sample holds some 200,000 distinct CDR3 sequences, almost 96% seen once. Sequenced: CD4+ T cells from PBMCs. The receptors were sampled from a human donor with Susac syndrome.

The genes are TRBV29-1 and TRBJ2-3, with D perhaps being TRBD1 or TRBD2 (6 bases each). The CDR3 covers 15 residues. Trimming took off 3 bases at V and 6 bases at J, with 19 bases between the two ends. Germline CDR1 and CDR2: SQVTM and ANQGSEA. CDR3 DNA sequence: TGCAGCGTTGATGGGCTGGGGGGCGCGGGGGATACGCAGTATTTT. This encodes CSVDGLGGAGDTQYF.

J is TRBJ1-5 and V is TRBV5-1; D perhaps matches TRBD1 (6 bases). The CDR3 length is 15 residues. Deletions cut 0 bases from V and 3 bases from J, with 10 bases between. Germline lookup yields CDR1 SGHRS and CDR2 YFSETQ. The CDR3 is CASSLAGQNNQPQHF. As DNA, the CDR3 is TGCGCCAGCAGCTTGGCCGGACAGAACAATCAGCCCCAGCATTTT.

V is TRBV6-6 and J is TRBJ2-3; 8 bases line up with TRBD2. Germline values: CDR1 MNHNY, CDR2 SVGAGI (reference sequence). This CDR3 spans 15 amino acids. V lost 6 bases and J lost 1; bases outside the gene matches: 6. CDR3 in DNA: TGTGCCAGCAGCGCACTTAGCGGGGGCACAGATACGCAGTATTTT. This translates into CASSALSGGTDTQYF.

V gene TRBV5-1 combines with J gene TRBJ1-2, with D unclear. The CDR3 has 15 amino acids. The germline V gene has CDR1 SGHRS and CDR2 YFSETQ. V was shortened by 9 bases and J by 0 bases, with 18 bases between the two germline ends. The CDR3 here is CATSPGLSANYGYTF. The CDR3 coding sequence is TGCGCCACCTCGCCAGGCTTGTCAGCTAACTATGGCTACACCTTC.

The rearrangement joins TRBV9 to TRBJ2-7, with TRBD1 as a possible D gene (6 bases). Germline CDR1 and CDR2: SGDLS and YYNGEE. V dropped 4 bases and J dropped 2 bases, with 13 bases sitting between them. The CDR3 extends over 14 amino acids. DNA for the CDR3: TGTGCCAGCAGCCCCGGACAGTGGACCTACGAGCAGTACTTC. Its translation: CASSPGQWTYEQYF. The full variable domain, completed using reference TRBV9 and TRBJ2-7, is DSGVTQTPKHLITATGQRVTLRCSPRSGDLSVYWYQQSLDQGLQFLIQYYNGEERAKGNILERFSAQQFPDLHSELNLSSLELGDSALYFCASSPGQWTYEQYFGPGTRLTVT.

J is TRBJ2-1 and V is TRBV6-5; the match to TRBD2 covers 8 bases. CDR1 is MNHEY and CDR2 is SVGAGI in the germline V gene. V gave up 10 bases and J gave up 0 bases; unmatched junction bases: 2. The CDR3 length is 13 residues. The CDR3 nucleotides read TGTGCCACCGGGAGGGGCTCCTACAATGAGCAGTTCTTC. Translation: CATGRGSYNEQFF.

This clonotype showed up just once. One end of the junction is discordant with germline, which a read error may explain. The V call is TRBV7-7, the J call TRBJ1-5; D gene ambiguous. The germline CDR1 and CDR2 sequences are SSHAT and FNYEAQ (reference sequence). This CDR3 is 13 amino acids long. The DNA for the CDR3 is TGTGCTAGCAGCCTAGACCACAATCAGCCCCAGCATTTT. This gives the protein CASSLDHNQPQHF. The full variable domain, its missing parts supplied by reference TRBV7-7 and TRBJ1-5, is GAGVSQSPRYKVTKRGQDVTLRCDPISSHATLYWYQQALGQGPEFLTYFNYEAQPDKSGLPSDRFSAERPEGSISTLTIQRTEQRDSAMYRCASSLDHNQPQHFGDGTRLSIL.

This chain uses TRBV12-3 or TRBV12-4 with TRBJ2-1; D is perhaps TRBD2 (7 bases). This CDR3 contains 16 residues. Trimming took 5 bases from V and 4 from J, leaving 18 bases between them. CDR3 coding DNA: TGTGCCAGCAGTCCCCGGGAGGACAGCCTGTACAATGAGCAGTTCTTC. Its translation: CASSPREDSLYNEQFF.

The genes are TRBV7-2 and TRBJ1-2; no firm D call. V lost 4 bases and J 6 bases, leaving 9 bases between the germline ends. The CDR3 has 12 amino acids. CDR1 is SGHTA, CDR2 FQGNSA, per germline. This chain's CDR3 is CASSSFMDGYTF. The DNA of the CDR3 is TGTGCCAGCAGCTCATTCATGGATGGCTACACCTTC. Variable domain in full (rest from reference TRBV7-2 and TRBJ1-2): GAGVSQSPSNKVTEKGKDVELRCDPISGHTALYWYRQSLGQGLEFLIYFQGNSAPDKSGLPSDRFSAERTGGSVSTLTIQRTQQEDSAVYLCASSSFMDGYTFGSGTRLTVV.

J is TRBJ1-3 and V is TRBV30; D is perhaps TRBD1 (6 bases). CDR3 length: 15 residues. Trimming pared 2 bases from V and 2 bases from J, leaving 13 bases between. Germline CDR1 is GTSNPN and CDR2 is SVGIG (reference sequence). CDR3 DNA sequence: TGTGCCTGGAGTCAACGACAGGTAGCTGGAAACACCATATATTTT. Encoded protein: CAWSQRQVAGNTIYF.

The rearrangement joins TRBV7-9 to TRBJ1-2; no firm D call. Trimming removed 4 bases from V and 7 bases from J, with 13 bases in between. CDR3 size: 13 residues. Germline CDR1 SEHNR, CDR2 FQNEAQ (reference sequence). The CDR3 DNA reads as TGTGCCAGCAGCTCCCTCAACTGGAGTGGCTACACCTTC. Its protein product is CASSSLNWSGYTF.

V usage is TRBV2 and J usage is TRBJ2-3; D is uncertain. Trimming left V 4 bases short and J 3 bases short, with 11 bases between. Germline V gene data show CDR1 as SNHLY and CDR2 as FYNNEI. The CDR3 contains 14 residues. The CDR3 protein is CASSGTQMTDTQYF. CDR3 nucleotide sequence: TGTGCCAGCAGTGGGACCCAAATGACAGATACGCAGTATTTT. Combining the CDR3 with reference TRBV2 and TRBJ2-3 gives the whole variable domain EPEVTQTPSHQVTQMGQEVILRCVPISNHLYFYWYRQILGQKVEFLVSFYNNEISEKSEIFDDQFSVERPDGSNFTLKIRSTKLEDSAMYFCASSGTQMTDTQYFGPGTRLTVL.

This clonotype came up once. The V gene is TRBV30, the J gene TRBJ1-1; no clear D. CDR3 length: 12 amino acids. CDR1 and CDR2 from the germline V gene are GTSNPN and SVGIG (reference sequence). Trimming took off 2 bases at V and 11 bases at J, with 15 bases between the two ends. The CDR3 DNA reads TGTGCCTGGAGTCCGTCCGGGCGGAAGGCTTTCTTT. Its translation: CAWSPSGRKAFF.

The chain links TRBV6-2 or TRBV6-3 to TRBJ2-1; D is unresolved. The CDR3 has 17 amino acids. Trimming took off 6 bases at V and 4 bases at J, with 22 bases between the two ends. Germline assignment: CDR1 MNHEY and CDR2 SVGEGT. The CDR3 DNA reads TGTGCCAGCAGCCCCCTTGGGGTCCCGCTGCTATACAATGAGCAGTTCTTC. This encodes CASSPLGVPLLYNEQFF.

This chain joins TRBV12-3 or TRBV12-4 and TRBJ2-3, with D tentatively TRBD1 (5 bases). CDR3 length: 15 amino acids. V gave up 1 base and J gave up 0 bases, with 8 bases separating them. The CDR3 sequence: CASSLGTGSTDTQYF. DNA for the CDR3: TGTGCCAGCAGTTTAGGAACAGGCAGCACAGATACGCAGTATTTT.

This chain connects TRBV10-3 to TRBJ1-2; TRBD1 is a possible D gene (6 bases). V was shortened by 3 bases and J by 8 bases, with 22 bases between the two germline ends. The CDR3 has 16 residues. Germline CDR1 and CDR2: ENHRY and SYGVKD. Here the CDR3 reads CAISDLRSGSGVGYTF. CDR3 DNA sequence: TGTGCCATCAGTGACCTCCGCTCGGGTTCAGGGGTGGGCTACACCTTC.

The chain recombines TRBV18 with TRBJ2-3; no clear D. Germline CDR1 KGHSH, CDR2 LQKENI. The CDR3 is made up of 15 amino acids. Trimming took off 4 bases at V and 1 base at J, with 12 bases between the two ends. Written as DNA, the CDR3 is TGTGCCAGCTCACTGGAGCTAGTCCGCACAGATACGCAGTATTTT. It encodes CASSLELVRTDTQYF.

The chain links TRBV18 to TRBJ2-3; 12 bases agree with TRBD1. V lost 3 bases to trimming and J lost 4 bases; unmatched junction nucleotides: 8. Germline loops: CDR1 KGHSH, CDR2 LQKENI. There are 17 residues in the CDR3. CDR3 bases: TGTGCCAGCTCACCCTTTGGGACAGGGGGCTTCTCAGATACGCAGTATTTT. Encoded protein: CASSPFGTGGFSDTQYF.

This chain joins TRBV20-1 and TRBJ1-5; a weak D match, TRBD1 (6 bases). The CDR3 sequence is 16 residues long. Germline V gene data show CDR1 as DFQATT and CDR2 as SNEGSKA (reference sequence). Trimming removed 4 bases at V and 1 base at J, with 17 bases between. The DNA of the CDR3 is TGCAGTGCTACGTCCGACAGGCACCCCAGCAATCAGCCCCAGCATTTT. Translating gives CSATSDRHPSNQPQHF.

The CDR3: CASSLRDNNEKLFF. The DNA of the CDR3 is TGTGCCAGCAGCTTACGGGACAATAATGAAAAACTGTTTTTT. The rearrangement joins TRBV7-2 to TRBJ1-4; TRBD1 is a possible D gene (6 bases). This CDR3 is 14 amino acids long. Germline V lookup: CDR1 SGHTA, CDR2 FQGNSA. V lost 2 bases and J 4 bases, leaving 8 bases between the germline ends.

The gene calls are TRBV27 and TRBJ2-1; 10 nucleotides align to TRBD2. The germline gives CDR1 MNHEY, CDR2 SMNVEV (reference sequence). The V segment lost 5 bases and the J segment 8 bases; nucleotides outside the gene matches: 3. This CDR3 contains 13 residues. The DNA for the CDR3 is TGTGCCAGCAGTAGCGGGGGGGCACATGAGCAGTTCTTC. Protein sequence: CASSSGGAHEQFF.

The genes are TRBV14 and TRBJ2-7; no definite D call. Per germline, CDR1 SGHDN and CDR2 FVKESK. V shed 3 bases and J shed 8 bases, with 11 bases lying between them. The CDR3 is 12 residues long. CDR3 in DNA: TGTGCCAGCAGCCAGGCGACCAGTCAGCAGTACTTC. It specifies CASSQATSQQYF.

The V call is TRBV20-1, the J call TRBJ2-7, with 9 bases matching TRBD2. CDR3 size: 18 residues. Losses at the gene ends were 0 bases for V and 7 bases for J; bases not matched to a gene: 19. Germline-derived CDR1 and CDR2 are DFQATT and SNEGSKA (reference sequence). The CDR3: CSARDYMVAGDLVGEQYF. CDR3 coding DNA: TGCAGTGCTAGAGATTATATGGTAGCGGGGGACCTCGTTGGAGAGCAGTACTTC.

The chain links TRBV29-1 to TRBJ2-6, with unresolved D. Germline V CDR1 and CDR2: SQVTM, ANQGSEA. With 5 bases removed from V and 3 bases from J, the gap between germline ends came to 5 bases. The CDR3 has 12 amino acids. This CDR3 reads CSVHNGANVLTF. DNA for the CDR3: TGCAGCGTTCATAATGGGGCCAACGTCCTGACTTTC. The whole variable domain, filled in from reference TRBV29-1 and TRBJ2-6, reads SAVISQKPSRDICQRGTSLTIQCQVDSQVTMMFWYRQQPGQSLTLIATANQGSEATYESGFVIDKFPISRPNLTFSTLTVSNMSPEDSSIYLCSVHNGANVLTFGAGSRLTVL.

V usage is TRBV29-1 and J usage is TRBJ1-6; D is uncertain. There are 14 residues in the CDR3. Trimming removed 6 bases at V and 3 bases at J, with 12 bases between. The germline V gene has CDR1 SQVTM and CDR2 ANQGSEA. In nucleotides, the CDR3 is TGCAGCGTGATCACCGACCGCTATAATTCACCCCTCCACTTT. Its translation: CSVITDRYNSPLHF.

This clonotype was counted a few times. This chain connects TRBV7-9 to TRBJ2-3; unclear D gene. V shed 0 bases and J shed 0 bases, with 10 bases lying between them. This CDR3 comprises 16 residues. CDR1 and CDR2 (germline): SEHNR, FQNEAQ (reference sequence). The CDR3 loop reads CASSLAGGSSTDTQYF. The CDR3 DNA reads TGTGCCAGCAGCTTAGCGGGCGGTTCTAGCACAGATACGCAGTATTTT.

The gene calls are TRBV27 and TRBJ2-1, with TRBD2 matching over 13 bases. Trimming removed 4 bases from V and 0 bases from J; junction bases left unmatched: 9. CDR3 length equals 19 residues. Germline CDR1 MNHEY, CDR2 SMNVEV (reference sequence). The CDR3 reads CASSYMPGTSGASYNEQFF. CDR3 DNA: TGTGCCAGCAGTTACATGCCTGGGACTAGCGGGGCCTCCTACAATGAGCAGTTCTTC.

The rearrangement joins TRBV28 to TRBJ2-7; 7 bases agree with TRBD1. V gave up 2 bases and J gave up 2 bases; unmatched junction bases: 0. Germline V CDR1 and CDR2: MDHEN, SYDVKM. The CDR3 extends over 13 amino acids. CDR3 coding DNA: TGTGCCAGCAGTTTAGGGACAGCCTACGAGCAGTACTTC. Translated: CASSLGTAYEQYF.

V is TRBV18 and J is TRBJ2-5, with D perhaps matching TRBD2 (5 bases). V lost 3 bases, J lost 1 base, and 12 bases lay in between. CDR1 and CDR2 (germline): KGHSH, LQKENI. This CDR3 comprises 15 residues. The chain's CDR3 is CASSPSVAGQETQYF. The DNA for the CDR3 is TGTGCCAGCTCACCCTCCGTCGCGGGCCAAGAGACCCAGTACTTC.

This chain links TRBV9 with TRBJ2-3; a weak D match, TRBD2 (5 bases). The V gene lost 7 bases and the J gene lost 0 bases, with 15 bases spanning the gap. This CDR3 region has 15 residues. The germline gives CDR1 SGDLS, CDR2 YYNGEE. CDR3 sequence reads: CASDGGVLSTDTQYF. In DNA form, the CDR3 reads TGTGCCAGCGACGGAGGAGTATTAAGCACAGATACGCAGTATTTT.

DNA for the CDR3: TGTGCCATCAGTGGGACAGGGGGCAAAACCTTTGAAGCTTTCTTT. Translation: CAISGTGGKTFEAFF. The chain combines TRBV10-3 with TRBJ1-1; 11 bases fit TRBD1. V lost 4 bases to trimming and J lost 7 bases; unmatched junction nucleotides: 8. The CDR3 is made up of 15 amino acids. Germline values: CDR1 ENHRY, CDR2 SYGVKD.

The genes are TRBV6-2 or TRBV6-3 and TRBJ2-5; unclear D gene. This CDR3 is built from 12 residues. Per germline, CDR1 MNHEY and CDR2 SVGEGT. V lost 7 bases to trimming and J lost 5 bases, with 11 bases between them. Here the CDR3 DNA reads TGTGCCAGCACCGACCGCCCGGAGACCCAGTACTTC. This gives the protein CASTDRPETQYF.